This TCR beta chain comes out of a study of cytomegalovirus exposure and HLA in healthy donors. J gave up 5 bases and V 4 bases, and 9 bases lay outside the gene matches. The CDR3 contains 16 residues. The germline CDR1 and CDR2 sequences are LGHNA and YSLEER. Researchers ran the PCR with 60 Vbeta and 13 Jbeta primers. Here immunoSEQ multiplex PCR was the method, and the copy in TCRdb shows in-frame clones only, minus some. The data hold approximately 150,000 clones, with approximately 70% observed a single time. The sample comprised PBMCs. The genes are TRBV4-3 and TRBJ1-5, with 9 bases identical to TRBD1. The receptor comes from a woman younger than 30 in good health and CMV-seropositive. This CDR3 reads CASSPDSGQGYQPQHF. CDR3 coding DNA: TGCGCCAGCAGCCCTGACTCGGGACAGGGATATCAGCCCCAGCATTTT.